This TCR beta chain was found in a study of blood T cell repertoires in COVID-19. Study overall: The United States, Italy and Spain supplied acute and convalescent COVID-19 samples. PBMCs, B-cell-depleted T cells, or T cells were the source of the cDNA or gDNA that made up the material.

CDR1 SNHLY and CDR2 FYNNEI come from the germline V gene. V shed 4 bases, J shed 5 bases, and the junction held 5 bases outside the gene matches. This CDR3 region has 15 residues. TCRdb's table, derived via immunoSEQ multiplex PCR, lists solely in-frame clones and lacks some. The sample holds 30,000 or so clones, roughly nine tenths seen once. The rearrangement uses TRBV2 and TRBJ2-7; 13 bases match TRBD2. The TCR comes from a human donor with active COVID-19. The donor label of this sample is uncertain. Sequencing used peripheral blood. In DNA form, the CDR3 reads TGTGCCAGCAGTGCAACTAGCGGGGGGGCCCACGAGCAGTACTTC. Residues: CASSATSGGAHEQYF.